A single TCR beta chain is shown here with its context. Its specificity is not known. From germline, CDR1 is LGHNA and CDR2 YSLEER. V was cut by 4 bases and J by 4 bases, with 10 bases left in between. This CDR3 contains 13 residues. These data are taken from a study of cytomegalovirus exposure and HLA in healthy donors. The PCR made use of 60 Vbeta and 13 Jbeta primers. Data came from immunoSEQ multiplex PCR; TCRdb stores just in-frame clones and leaves some out. The sample yields roughly 250,000 clones, roughly 86% seen once. Study-level findings and limits: The authors judged a highly shared variant cluster likely a sequencing artifact. Most of the TCR beta V segments (in an earlier analysis) were productive either about 90% or about 30% of the time. A later analysis found that most CMV-associated TCR beta chains appeared HLA-restricted.

The sequenced material came from PBMCs. V is TRBV4-3 and J is TRBJ1-1; unclear D gene. This clonotype originated in a woman aged 40 to 55 in good health and CMV-seropositive. As DNA, the CDR3 is TGCGCCAGCAGCCTTGAGGGCGTCACTGAAGCTTTCTTT. Translated: CASSLEGVTEAFF.